This TCR beta chain appears in the sequencing data of a study of CD8+CD57+ T cells in acquired aplastic anemia. Turning to the study itself: CD4+ cell libraries from healthy donors averaged about 10.8 million reads.

On this clonotype itself: The target antigen is unknown.

Study-wide findings and caveats: Patients and controls shared 25 to 35 CD8+ CDR3 sequences, highly expressed in patients.

Genomic DNA was employed as the template in profiling TCR beta VDJ and CDR3. One entry per CDR3 protein, called by TCRdb with MiXCR from the reads. The sample contains 100,000 to 130,000 distinct CDR3 sequences, 40% to 60% of which appear only once. J lost 9 bases, V lost 6 bases, and 5 bases had no gene match. Germline assignment: CDR1 DFQATT and CDR2 SNEGSKA (reference sequence). CDR3 length equals 11 residues. The sequencing sample was made of sorted CD4+, CD8+, or CD8+CD57+ T cells (not recorded which) from PBMCs. The gene calls are TRBV20-1 and TRBJ1-2; 9 bases are shared with TRBD1. This sequence originates from a human donor in good health, serving as a control. Written as DNA, the CDR3 is TGCAGTGCCCAGGACAGGGGACGCTACACCTTC. It specifies CSAQDRGRYTF.